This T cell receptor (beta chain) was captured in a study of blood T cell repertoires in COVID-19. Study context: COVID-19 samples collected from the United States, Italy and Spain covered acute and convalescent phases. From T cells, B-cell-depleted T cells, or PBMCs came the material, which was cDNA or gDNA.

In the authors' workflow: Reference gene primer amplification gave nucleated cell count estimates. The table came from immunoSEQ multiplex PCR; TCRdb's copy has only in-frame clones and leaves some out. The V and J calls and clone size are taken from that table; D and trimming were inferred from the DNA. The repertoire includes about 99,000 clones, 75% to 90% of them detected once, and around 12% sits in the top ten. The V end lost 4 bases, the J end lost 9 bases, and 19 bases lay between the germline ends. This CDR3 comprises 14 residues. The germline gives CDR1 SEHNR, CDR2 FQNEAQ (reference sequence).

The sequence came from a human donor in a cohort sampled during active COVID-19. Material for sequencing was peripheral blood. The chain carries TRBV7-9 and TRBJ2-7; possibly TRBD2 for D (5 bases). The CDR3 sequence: CASSSYKAVMRQYF. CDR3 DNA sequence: TGTGCCAGCAGCTCATACAAAGCGGTCATGAGGCAGTACTTC.